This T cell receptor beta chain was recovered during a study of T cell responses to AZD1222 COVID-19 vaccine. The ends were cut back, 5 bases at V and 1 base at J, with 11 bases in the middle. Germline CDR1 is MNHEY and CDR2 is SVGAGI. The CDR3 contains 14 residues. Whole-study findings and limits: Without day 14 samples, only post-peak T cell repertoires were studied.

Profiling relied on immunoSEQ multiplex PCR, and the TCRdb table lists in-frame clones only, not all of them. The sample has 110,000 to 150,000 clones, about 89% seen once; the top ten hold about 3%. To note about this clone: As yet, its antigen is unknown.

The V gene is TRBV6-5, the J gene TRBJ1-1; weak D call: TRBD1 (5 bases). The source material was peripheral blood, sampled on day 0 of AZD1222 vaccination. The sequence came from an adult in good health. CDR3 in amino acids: CASSPGLSNTEAFF. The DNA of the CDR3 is TGTGCCAGCAGTCCGGGACTCTCGAACACTGAAGCTTTCTTT.